The 27 T cell receptor beta chains given below trace back to one sample, sequenced in a study of blood T cell repertoires in COVID-19. Produced via immunoSEQ multiplex PCR; TCRdb's table is partial and in-frame only. The table includes 220,000 or so clones, 70% to 90% detected once. Sequencing was performed on peripheral blood. The receptors were sampled from a woman aged 45 to 65 with COVID-19, enrolled during active disease.

The J gene is TRBJ1-6, the V gene TRBV2, with D unclear. The germline V and J ends were trimmed by 3 bases and 9 bases, with 15 bases remaining between them. This CDR3 spans 15 amino acids. Germline V gene data show CDR1 as SNHLY and CDR2 as FYNNEI. In nucleotides, the CDR3 is TGTGCCAGCAGTGACCGGGGAGGCAAGAGTTCACCCCTCCACTTT. Amino acid sequence: CASSDRGGKSSPLHF.

J is TRBJ1-1 and V is TRBV10-2, with TRBD1 as a possible D gene (5 bases). The germline gives CDR1 WSHSY, CDR2 SAAADI. Trimming took 5 bases from V and 6 from J, leaving 13 bases between them. This CDR3 has 13 amino acids. This CDR3 reads CASSLAGVAEAFF. In DNA, the CDR3 is TGCGCCAGCAGTCTCGCGGGGGTGGCTGAAGCTTTCTTT.

The chain has TRBV27 and TRBJ1-1; D may be TRBD1 (5 bases). The CDR3 sequence is 14 residues long. With 6 bases removed from V and 5 bases from J, the gap between germline ends came to 16 bases. In germline, CDR1 is MNHEY, CDR2 SMNVEV (reference sequence). CDR3 bases: TGTGCCAGCAGGACCTGGGGAGGGGATACTGAAGCTTTCTTT. Translating gives CASRTWGGDTEAFF.

V usage is TRBV7-3 and J usage is TRBJ2-3; 8 bases are a match to TRBD2. Looked up from germline, CDR1 is SGHTA and CDR2 is FQGTGA. V lost 0 bases and J lost 1; bases outside the gene matches: 18. This CDR3 is built from 21 residues. Written as DNA, the CDR3 is TGTGCCAGCAGCTTAACGGCCACCCCCGCTTCTAGCGGGCGTCGCACAGATACGCAGTATTTT. Residues: CASSLTATPASSGRRTDTQYF.

The V gene is TRBV19, the J gene TRBJ1-5; D gene ambiguous. Between the trimmed V and J ends, which lost 9 bases and 2 bases, there was a span of 2 bases. CDR3 length: 10 residues. Germline CDR1 LNHDA, CDR2 SQIVND (reference sequence). The CDR3 nucleotides are TGTGCCAGCGGCAATCAGCCCCAGCATTTT. Translation gives CASGNQPQHF.

V gene TRBV10-3 combines with J gene TRBJ1-2, with TRBD1 matching over 7 bases. Germline V lookup: CDR1 ENHRY, CDR2 SYGVKD. The CDR3 loop spans 16 amino acids. V trimming: 4 bases; J trimming: 0 bases; junction bases outside the gene matches: 8. The CDR3 loop reads CAISVGGGPSNYGYTF. For the CDR3, the DNA is TGTGCCATCAGTGTCGGAGGGGGCCCCTCTAACTATGGCTACACCTTC.

This clone is a singleton in its sample. The V and J genes are TRBV3-1 (or the pseudogene TRBV3-2) and TRBJ1-2, with 7 bases matching TRBD1. The CDR3 is made up of 13 amino acids. V gave up 3 bases and J gave up 9 bases; unmatched junction bases: 7. From germline, CDR1 is LGHDT and CDR2 YNNKEL (reference sequence). The CDR3 DNA reads as TGTGCCAGCAGCCAGGGGACAGCCAGACGCTACACCTTC. Its translation is CASSQGTARRYTF.

This clone showed up just once. The V gene is TRBV4-1, the J gene TRBJ1-1; the match to TRBD1 covers 7 bases. CDR3 size: 15 residues. V lost 3 bases to trimming and J lost 6 bases; unmatched junction nucleotides: 10. Germline V lookup: CDR1 MGHRA, CDR2 YSYEKL. The CDR3 DNA reads TGCGCCAGCAGCCATCCTGGGACAGCCTTATCTGAAGCTTTCTTT. This sequence encodes CASSHPGTALSEAFF.

The chain joins TRBV5-4 to TRBJ1-4; D possibly corresponds to TRBD1 (6 bases). This CDR3 has 14 residues. Germline-derived CDR1 and CDR2 are SGHNT and YYREEE (reference sequence). The germline V and J ends were trimmed by 3 bases and 6 bases, with 12 bases remaining between them. In DNA form, the CDR3 reads TGTGCCAGCAGCTGGGCAGGGGACGATGAAAAACTGTTTTTT. Amino acid sequence: CASSWAGDDEKLFF. The full variable domain, with the rest looked up from reference TRBV5-4 and TRBJ1-4, is ETGVTQSPTHLIKTRGQQVTLRCSSQSGHNTVSWYQQALGQGPQFIFQYYREEENGRGNFPPRFSGLQFPNYSSELNVNALELDDSALYLCASSWAGDDEKLFFGSGTQLSVL.

In this sample, this clone turned up a few times. The chain couples TRBV6-2 or TRBV6-3 to TRBJ2-1; TRBD1 aligns across 9 bases. Germline lookup yields CDR1 MNHEY and CDR2 SVGEGT. After removal of 6 bases from V and 5 bases from J, the junction contained 11 bases not matched to a gene. The CDR3 covers 16 residues. The chain's CDR3 is CASSPAHRGLNNEQFF. The CDR3 bases are TGTGCCAGCAGCCCCGCCCACAGGGGGCTAAACAATGAGCAGTTCTTC.

This clone was detected only once. This chain links TRBV6-5 with TRBJ2-2; D is unresolved. V shed 11 bases and J shed 6 bases, with 16 bases lying between them. CDR1 and CDR2 (germline): MNHEY, SVGAGI. The CDR3 is 13 residues long. The CDR3 protein is CAHMARLSGELFF. The DNA for the CDR3 is TGTGCCCATATGGCGCGGCTGTCCGGGGAGCTGTTTTTT.

A single count supports this clone. The chain combines TRBV13 with TRBJ1-1; maybe TRBD1 (6 bases). Trimming took 4 bases from V and 0 from J, leaving 21 bases between them. CDR1 and CDR2 (germline): PRHDT, FYEKMQ (reference sequence). CDR3 length equals 18 residues. In nucleotides, the CDR3 is TGTGCCAGCAGCTCCACAATCCGGGACAAAGGGCTGAACACTGAAGCTTTCTTT. Translation gives CASSSTIRDKGLNTEAFF.

This sequence joins TRBV7-9 and TRBJ2-1; 13 bases are a match to TRBD2. From germline, CDR1 is SEHNR and CDR2 FQNEAQ (reference sequence). The CDR3 has 17 residues. V shed 3 bases and J 7 bases; nucleotides not matched to a gene: 9. CDR3 in DNA: TGTGCCAGCAGCTTCCCCACCGGGACTAGCGGGGATAATGAGCAGTTCTTC. It is translated as CASSFPTGTSGDNEQFF.

V usage is TRBV9 and J usage is TRBJ1-2; D gene unclear. CDR1 SGDLS and CDR2 YYNGEE come from the germline V gene. V dropped 1 base and J dropped 7 bases, with 14 bases sitting between them. This CDR3 is built from 14 residues. The CDR3, as DNA: TGTGCCAGCAGCGTATTCTCCCCCGGCGGTGGCTACACCTTC. It yields the protein CASSVFSPGGGYTF.

The rearrangement links TRBV4-1 to TRBJ2-5, with D possibly matching TRBD1 (5 bases). Germline CDR1 and CDR2: MGHRA and YSYEKL. V shed 4 bases and J shed 5 bases, with 20 bases lying between them. The CDR3 totals 16 residues. DNA for the CDR3: TGCGCCAGCAGCCCTGAACCCCCCCAGGGTGGGGAGACCCAGTACTTC. It specifies CASSPEPPQGGETQYF.

The gene calls are TRBV11-2 and TRBJ2-1; TRBD1 agrees at 9 bases. This CDR3 has 16 amino acids. CDR1 and CDR2 from the germline V gene are SGHAT and FQNNGV. J lost 2 bases, V lost 5 bases, and 7 bases had no gene match. In DNA, the CDR3 is TGTGCCAGCAGCACCCCAGACAGGGGGGCCTACAATGAGCAGTTCTTC. It yields the protein CASSTPDRGAYNEQFF.

The CDR3: CASSVATGVGEQYV. The CDR3 region has the DNA TGTGCCAGCAGCGTGGCAACAGGGGTGGGGGAGCAGTACGTC. This chain uses TRBV6-5 with TRBJ2-7; 7 bases agree with TRBD1. Germline CDR1 and CDR2: MNHEY and SVGAGI. The CDR3 contains 14 residues. Unmatched junction bases numbered 12, after V lost 6 bases and J lost 7 bases.

The chain uses TRBV19 and TRBJ1-2, with D unresolved. Germline V gene data show CDR1 as LNHDA and CDR2 as SQIVND (reference sequence). The CDR3 consists of 15 residues. The V and J ends lost 7 bases and 7 bases respectively, with 22 bases between them. The DNA of the CDR3 is TGTGCCAGTAACGGACTAAGGAGAGAGGAAGGTGGCTACACCTTC. This sequence encodes CASNGLRREEGGYTF.

The rearrangement uses TRBV10-2 and TRBJ1-1; D gene ambiguous. V lost 8 bases to trimming and J lost 1 base, with 11 bases between them. This CDR3 contains 13 residues. Germline V gives CDR1 WSHSY, CDR2 SAAADI. CDR3 nucleotides: TGCGCCAGCTGGAAGGGAGAGAACACTGAAGCTTTCTTT. Translating gives CASWKGENTEAFF.

This rearrangement joins TRBV19 to TRBJ1-5; D not certain. The CDR3 contains 12 residues. Per the germline V gene, CDR1 is LNHDA and CDR2 is SQIVND (reference sequence). Trimming took off 5 bases at V and 11 bases at J, with 13 bases between the two ends. The CDR3 here is CASSLDGRSQHF. CDR3 nucleotide sequence: TGTGCCAGTAGTCTCGACGGGAGGTCCCAGCATTTT.

V usage is TRBV6-2 or TRBV6-3 and J usage is TRBJ2-3, with TRBD2 as a possible D gene (6 bases). The CDR3 sequence is 14 residues long. CDR1 MNHEY and CDR2 SVGEGT come from the germline V gene. V was trimmed by 6 bases and J by 8 bases, leaving 18 bases between them. The CDR3, as DNA: TGTGCCAGCAGCCTCCAACTCTTCGGGGGTACGCAGTATTTT. Protein product: CASSLQLFGGTQYF.

CDR3 coding DNA: TGTGCCAGCAGTTCTAGCGGGGCCAATGAGCAGTTCTTC. Translation: CASSSSGANEQFF. This chain connects TRBV12-3 or TRBV12-4 to TRBJ2-1; 9 bases fit TRBD2. CDR3 length equals 13 residues. The J segment lost 6 bases and the V segment lost 4 bases, leaving 1 base of the junction unmatched.

The rearrangement joins TRBV6-2 or TRBV6-3 to TRBJ1-5; 8 bases agree with TRBD1. J lost 4 bases, V lost 4 bases, and 9 bases had no gene match. Looked up from germline, CDR1 is MNHEY and CDR2 is SVGEGT. The CDR3 is made up of 16 amino acids. Here the CDR3 DNA reads TGTGCCAGCAGTTCCCGAGGGACAGGACTTAATCAGCCCCAGCATTTT. It translates to CASSSRGTGLNQPQHF.

V usage is TRBV4-2 and J usage is TRBJ2-1, with 9 bases aligning to TRBD2. J lost 3 bases, V lost 4 bases, and 7 bases had no gene match. This CDR3 has 16 residues. Germline values: CDR1 LGHNA, CDR2 YNFKEQ. The CDR3 nucleotides are TGTGCCAGCAGCCCACCGGGACTAGCAGACTACAATGAGCAGTTCTTC. Its protein is CASSPPGLADYNEQFF.

The J gene is TRBJ2-2, the V gene TRBV12-3 or TRBV12-4; D is unclear. This CDR3 contains 13 residues. Trimming took off 5 bases at V and 4 bases at J, with 8 bases between the two ends. The CDR3 DNA follows: TGTGCCAGCAGTAAAGAAGCCACCGGGGAGCTGTTTTTT. This encodes CASSKEATGELFF.

The V call is TRBV19, the J call TRBJ1-2; maybe TRBD1 (6 bases). Germline V gene data show CDR1 as LNHDA and CDR2 as SQIVND (reference sequence). Trimming removed 10 bases from V and 0 bases from J, with 12 bases in between. CDR3 length: 13 residues. The CDR3 region is CATRDTANYGYTF. The DNA for the CDR3 is TGTGCCACCCGGGACACTGCTAACTATGGCTACACCTTC.

This sequence joins TRBV7-2 and TRBJ1-1, with unresolved D. The CDR3 consists of 13 residues. V was trimmed by 8 bases and J by 5 bases, leaving 15 bases between them. Germline CDR1 is SGHTA and CDR2 is FQGNSA. CDR3 coding DNA: TGTGCCAGCGCCATACATGGTCCTACTGAAGCTTTCTTT. Protein product: CASAIHGPTEAFF. Variable domain in full (rest from reference TRBV7-2 and TRBJ1-1): GAGVSQSPSNKVTEKGKDVELRCDPISGHTALYWYRQSLGQGLEFLIYFQGNSAPDKSGLPSDRFSAERTGGSVSTLTIQRTQQEDSAVYLCASAIHGPTEAFFGQGTRLTVV.